This TCR beta chain is from a study of cytomegalovirus exposure and HLA in healthy donors. Study-wide points: A later analysis reportedly found that, within productive TCRs, an Asian-associated ancestry cluster had fewer N-insertions than the mean observed across the approximately 690 donors. Rarity marked most TCR sequences, yet some public TCRs occurred in many donors. Earlier analysis looked at TCR beta V segments, and most were productive about 87% or about 30% of the time.

V was pared by 5 bases and J by 4 bases, with 8 bases of the junction left unmatched. Per the germline V gene, CDR1 is SSHAT and CDR2 is FNYEAQ (reference sequence). The CDR3 is 17 residues long. Comment on this clone: What it recognizes is unknown.

The PCR ran on 60 Vbeta and 13 Jbeta primers. In the source study's methods: An analysis performed later counted roughly 80 million unique TCR beta chains (approximately 10 million of them shared). The data were produced by immunoSEQ multiplex PCR, yet TCRdb's version contains in-frame clones alone and is incomplete. That table gives V, J and clone size, and the DNA gave D and trimming. In the table there are 240,000 or so clones, about 80% of which are singletons. The chain couples TRBV7-7 to TRBJ2-5, with 15 bases fitting TRBD2. The clonotype originates from a woman aged 60-75 years in good health and CMV-seropositive. The source material was PBMCs. Here the CDR3 DNA reads TGTGCCAGCAGCCCCGGACTAGCGGGAGGGCGGAGAGAGACCCAGTACTTC. Translated: CASSPGLAGGRRETQYF.